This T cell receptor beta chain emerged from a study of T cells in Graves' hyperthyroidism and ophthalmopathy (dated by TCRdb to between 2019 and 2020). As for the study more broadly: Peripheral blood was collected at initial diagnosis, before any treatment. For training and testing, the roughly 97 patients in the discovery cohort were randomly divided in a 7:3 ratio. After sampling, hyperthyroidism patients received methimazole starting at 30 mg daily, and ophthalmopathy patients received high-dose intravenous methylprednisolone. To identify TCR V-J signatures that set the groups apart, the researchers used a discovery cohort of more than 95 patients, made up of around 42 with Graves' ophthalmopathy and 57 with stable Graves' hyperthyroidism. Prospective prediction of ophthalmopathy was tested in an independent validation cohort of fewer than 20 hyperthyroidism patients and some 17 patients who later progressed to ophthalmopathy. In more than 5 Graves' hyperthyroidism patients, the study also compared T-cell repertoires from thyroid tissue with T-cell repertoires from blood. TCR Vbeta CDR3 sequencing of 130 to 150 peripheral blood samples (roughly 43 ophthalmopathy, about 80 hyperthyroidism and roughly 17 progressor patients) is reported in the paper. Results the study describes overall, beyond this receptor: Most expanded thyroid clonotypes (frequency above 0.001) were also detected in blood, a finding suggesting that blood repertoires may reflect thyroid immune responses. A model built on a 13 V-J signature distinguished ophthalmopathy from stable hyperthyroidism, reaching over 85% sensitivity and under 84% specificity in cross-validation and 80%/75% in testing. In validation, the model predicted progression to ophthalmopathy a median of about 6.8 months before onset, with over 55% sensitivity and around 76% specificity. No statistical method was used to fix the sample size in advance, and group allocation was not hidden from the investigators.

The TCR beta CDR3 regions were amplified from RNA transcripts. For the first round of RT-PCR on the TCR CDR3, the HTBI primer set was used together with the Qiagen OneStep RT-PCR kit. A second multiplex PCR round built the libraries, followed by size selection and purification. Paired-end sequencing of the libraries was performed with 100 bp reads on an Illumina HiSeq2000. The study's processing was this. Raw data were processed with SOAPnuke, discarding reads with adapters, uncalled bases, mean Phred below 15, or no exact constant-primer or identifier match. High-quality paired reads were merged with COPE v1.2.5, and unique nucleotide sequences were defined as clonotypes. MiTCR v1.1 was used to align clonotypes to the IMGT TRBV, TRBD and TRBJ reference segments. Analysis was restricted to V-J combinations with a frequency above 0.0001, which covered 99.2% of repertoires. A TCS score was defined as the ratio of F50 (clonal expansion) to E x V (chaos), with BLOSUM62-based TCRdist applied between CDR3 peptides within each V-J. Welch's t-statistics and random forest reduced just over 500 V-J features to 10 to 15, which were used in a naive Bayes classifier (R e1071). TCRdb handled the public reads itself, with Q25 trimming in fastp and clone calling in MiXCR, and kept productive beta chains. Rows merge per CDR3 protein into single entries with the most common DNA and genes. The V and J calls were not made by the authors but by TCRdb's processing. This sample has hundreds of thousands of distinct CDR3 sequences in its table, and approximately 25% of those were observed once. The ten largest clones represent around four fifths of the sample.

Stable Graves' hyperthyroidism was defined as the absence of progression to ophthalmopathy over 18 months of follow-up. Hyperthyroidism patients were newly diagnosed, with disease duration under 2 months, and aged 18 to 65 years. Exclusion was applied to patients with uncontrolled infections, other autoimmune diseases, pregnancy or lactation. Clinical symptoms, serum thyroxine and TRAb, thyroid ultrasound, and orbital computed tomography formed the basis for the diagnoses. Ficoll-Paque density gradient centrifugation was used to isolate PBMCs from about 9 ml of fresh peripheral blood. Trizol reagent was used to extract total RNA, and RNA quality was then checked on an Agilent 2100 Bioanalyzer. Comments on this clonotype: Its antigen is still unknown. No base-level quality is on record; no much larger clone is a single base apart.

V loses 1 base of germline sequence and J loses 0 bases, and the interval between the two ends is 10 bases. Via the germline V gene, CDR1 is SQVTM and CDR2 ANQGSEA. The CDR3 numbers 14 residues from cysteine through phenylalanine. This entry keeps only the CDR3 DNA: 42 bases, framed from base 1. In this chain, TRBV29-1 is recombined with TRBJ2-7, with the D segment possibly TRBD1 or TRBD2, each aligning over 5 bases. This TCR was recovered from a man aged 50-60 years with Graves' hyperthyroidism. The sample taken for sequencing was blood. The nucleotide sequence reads TGCAGCGTTGAAGCCGGGGCCTTCTCCTACGAGCAGTACTTC. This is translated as CSVEAGAFSYEQYF.